The 16 T cell receptor beta chains below all came from one sample that was sequenced in a study of T cell repertoires in cytomegalovirus infection. These receptors have no identified antigens. TCRdb re-derived calls from the reads in MiXCR, one entry per CDR3 protein. Counted here are over 250,000 distinct CDR3 sequences, 20% to 25% occurring once; the ten biggest clones make up approximately 19%. Specimen: cultured PBMCs, collected from culture after CMV antigen stimulation. The origin of the receptors is a human donor in good health (CMV status not recorded). Some clones in this sample may be carry-over from other donors' samples.

This clonotype was observed many times. The genes are TRBV7-2 and TRBJ1-1; unclear D gene. V lost 7 bases and J 1 base, leaving 16 bases between the germline ends. Germline CDR1 and CDR2: SGHTA and FQGNSA. The CDR3 loop spans 15 amino acids. CDR3 DNA sequence: TGTGCCAGCAACCAACCGGTTGTGGGGAACACTGAAGCTTTCTTT. It encodes CASNQPVVGNTEAFF.

This clonotype was seen many times. The CDR3 DNA is TGTGCCAGCAGCCCATGGGCAGGGCCCAATGAGCAGTTCTTC. Its protein product is CASSPWAGPNEQFF. The chain joins TRBV7-2 to TRBJ2-1; D might be TRBD1 (5 bases). Germline lookup yields CDR1 SGHTA and CDR2 FQGNSA. V was cut by 5 bases and J by 6 bases, with 14 bases left in between. The CDR3 is 14 amino acids. The full variable domain, completed using reference TRBV7-2 and TRBJ2-1, is GAGVSQSPSNKVTEKGKDVELRCDPISGHTALYWYRQSLGQGLEFLIYFQGNSAPDKSGLPSDRFSAERTGGSVSTLTIQRTQQEDSAVYLCASSPWAGPNEQFFGPGTRLTVL.

The rearrangement links TRBV7-9 to TRBJ2-1; perhaps TRBD1 as D (6 bases). CDR1 is SEHNR and CDR2 is FQNEAQ in the germline V gene (reference sequence). The CDR3 sequence is 14 residues long. Trimming pared 0 bases from V and 12 bases from J, leaving 15 bases between. The CDR3 bases are TGTGCCAGCAGCTTAGCGGGGGCTCTTCAGCGGCAGTTCTTC. This encodes CASSLAGALQRQFF.

This clonotype appeared many times. The chain links TRBV7-2 to TRBJ1-5; D uncertain. This CDR3 has 15 amino acids. The germline CDR1 and CDR2 sequences are SGHTA and FQGNSA. V lost 3 bases to trimming and J lost 2 bases, with 11 bases between them. CDR3 bases: TGTGCCAGCAGCTTCGACTCGACGCGCAATCAGCCCCAGCATTTT. It translates to CASSFDSTRNQPQHF.

This clonotype was found many times. The chain carries TRBV7-2 and TRBJ2-2; D possibly corresponds to TRBD1 (5 bases). The CDR3 is 14 amino acids. Germline V gene sequence: CDR1 SGHTA, CDR2 FQGNSA. V lost 2 bases, J lost 1 base, and 5 bases lay in between. CDR3 in DNA: TGTGCCAGCAGCTTAACAGGGAACACCGGGGAGCTGTTTTTT. Translating it yields CASSLTGNTGELFF.

This chain connects TRBV28 to TRBJ2-3; 13 bases line up with TRBD2. V lost 5 bases to trimming and J lost 3 bases; unmatched junction nucleotides: 14. CDR3 size: 19 residues. Germline values: CDR1 MDHEN, CDR2 SYDVKM. The CDR3 coding sequence is TGTGCCAGCAGTCCCCTCGGACTAGCGGGAGAGTTTGGGACAGATACGCAGTATTTT. Translating gives CASSPLGLAGEFGTDTQYF.

The gene calls are TRBV6-6 and TRBJ1-3; a weak D match, TRBD1 (5 bases). The CDR3 loop spans 12 amino acids. Germline V gives CDR1 MNHNY, CDR2 SVGAGI (reference sequence). Between the trimmed V and J ends, which lost 4 bases and 7 bases, there was a span of 8 bases. The CDR3 region is CASSSWGNTIYF. The CDR3 bases are TGTGCCAGCAGTTCCTGGGGGAACACCATATATTTT.

This clonotype showed up many times. V usage is TRBV7-2 and J usage is TRBJ2-1; 8 bases map to TRBD2. The junction had 7 bases not matched to a gene; V was cut back by 0 bases and J by 0 bases. CDR1 SGHTA and CDR2 FQGNSA come from the germline V gene. The CDR3 loop spans 18 amino acids. Here the CDR3 DNA reads TGTGCCAGCAGCTTAGCGGGTGTAGCGGGGCTCTCCTACAATGAGCAGTTCTTC. It is translated as CASSLAGVAGLSYNEQFF.

This clonotype counts as medium-sized. The rearrangement links TRBV28 to TRBJ1-5, with D possibly being TRBD1 (6 bases). V was cut by 2 bases and J by 3 bases, with 14 bases left in between. Per germline, CDR1 MDHEN and CDR2 SYDVKM. This CDR3 is built from 16 residues. The CDR3 DNA follows: TGTGCCAGCAGTTTACCGGGAACAGGGTTCAATCAGCCCCAGCATTTT. This sequence encodes CASSLPGTGFNQPQHF.

V usage is TRBV6-2 or TRBV6-3 and J usage is TRBJ2-7, with D possibly being TRBD1 (5 bases). CDR3 length: 13 residues. The V gene's germline CDR1 is MNHEY and CDR2 SVGEGT. The ends were cut back, 6 bases at V and 3 bases at J, with 12 bases in the middle. CDR3 sequence reads: CASRLRQYYEQYF. CDR3 DNA sequence: TGTGCCAGCAGACTGCGACAGTACTACGAGCAGTACTTC.

The sample holds a few counts of this clonotype. The rearrangement joins TRBV27 to TRBJ2-5; TRBD1 aligns across 7 bases. V was pared by 8 bases and J by 3 bases, with 15 bases of the junction left unmatched. Germline V gene lookup returns CDR1 MNHEY and CDR2 SMNVEV (reference sequence). The CDR3 has 16 residues. This chain's CDR3 is CASGKRQGRREETQYF. DNA for the CDR3: TGTGCCAGCGGAAAAAGACAGGGTCGAAGGGAAGAGACCCAGTACTTC.

The J gene is TRBJ1-2, the V gene TRBV19; no firm D call. This CDR3 region has 15 residues. Looked up from germline, CDR1 is LNHDA and CDR2 is SQIVND (reference sequence). Trimming pared 6 bases from V and 8 bases from J, leaving 22 bases between. The CDR3 protein is CASSSSRGVRYGYTF. CDR3 sequence (DNA): TGTGCCAGTAGCTCTAGCCGGGGAGTTCGTTACGGCTACACCTTC.

This clonotype was observed a handful of times. The V gene is TRBV12-3 or TRBV12-4, the J gene TRBJ2-2; 11 nucleotides match TRBD2. J was trimmed by 3 bases and V by 4 bases; bases with no gene match: 4. The CDR3 has 16 residues. The CDR3 bases are TGTGCCAGCAGTTCCCTAGCGGGAGGCGACACCGGGGAGCTGTTTTTT. This gives the protein CASSSLAGGDTGELFF.

This clonotype was counted between two and nine times. Written as DNA, the CDR3 is TGTGCCAGCAGCAGTGCAGGACAAGAGACCCAGTACTTC. Its translation is CASSSAGQETQYF. The chain couples TRBV7-9 to TRBJ2-5; no clear D. The V end was cut by 5 bases, the J end by 2 bases, with 9 bases between. Germline-derived CDR1 and CDR2 are SEHNR and FQNEAQ (reference sequence). CDR3 size: 13 residues.

The rearrangement uses TRBV5-1 and TRBJ2-2; the match to TRBD2 covers 9 bases. Germline-derived CDR1 and CDR2 are SGHRS and YFSETQ. There are 15 residues in the CDR3. V shed 5 bases, J shed 5 bases, and the junction held 7 bases outside the gene matches. CDR3 DNA sequence: TGCGCCAGCAGAATGGCGGGAGGGCCTACCGGGGAGCTGTTTTTT. This sequence encodes CASRMAGGPTGELFF. Using reference TRBV5-1 and TRBJ2-2 for the parts outside the CDR3, the full variable domain is KAGVTQTPRYLIKTRGQQVTLSCSPISGHRSVSWYQQTPGQGLQFLFEYFSETQRNKGNFPGRFSGRQFSNSRSEMNVSTLELGDSALYLCASRMAGGPTGELFFGEGSRLTVL.

The chain has TRBV28 and TRBJ2-1, with unresolved D. CDR1 MDHEN and CDR2 SYDVKM come from the germline V gene. The CDR3 covers 12 residues. Trimming cost V 2 bases and J 12 bases, with 11 bases left between them. DNA for the CDR3: TGTGCCAGCAGTTTAGTACAACCGGGGCAGTTCTTC. Translation: CASSLVQPGQFF.